This TCR beta chain was observed in a study of T-cell reconstitution after alpha-beta-depleted transplantation in children. This clonotype came up a few times. What it binds is not known. TCRbeta library construction was performed incorporating unique molecular identifiers. Each CDR3 protein is one row after TCRdb ran MiXCR on the PCR reads. The sample has about 980,000 distinct CDR3 sequences, around 30% seen once. Regarding the study as a whole: At one year after transplant, newly produced T cells mostly accounted for T-cell counts and diversity. Reportedly, only several hundred clones from non-depleted graft cells drove alpha-beta T-cell counts at about two months.

This CDR3 is built from 14 residues. V was trimmed by 5 bases and J by 3 bases, leaving 14 bases between them. Per germline, CDR1 SGHRS and CDR2 YFSETQ. The sequence derives from a boy in the first two years of life who had a stem cell transplant for SCID, so the T cells may come from the graft donor. V gene TRBV5-1 combines with J gene TRBJ1-1; tentative D call: TRBD1 (5 bases). Sequencing used PBMCs, mostly from graft donor cells, obtained 360 days after TCRalphabeta/CD19-depleted stem cell transplant. The CDR3 DNA follows: TGCGCCAGCAGGAAGTACAGGACCGACACTGAAGCTTTCTTT. Its translation: CASRKYRTDTEAFF. Complete variable domain (other parts from reference TRBV5-1 and TRBJ1-1): KAGVTQTPRYLIKTRGQQVTLSCSPISGHRSVSWYQQTPGQGLQFLFEYFSETQRNKGNFPGRFSGRQFSNSRSEMNVSTLELGDSALYLCASRKYRTDTEAFFGQGTRLTVV.